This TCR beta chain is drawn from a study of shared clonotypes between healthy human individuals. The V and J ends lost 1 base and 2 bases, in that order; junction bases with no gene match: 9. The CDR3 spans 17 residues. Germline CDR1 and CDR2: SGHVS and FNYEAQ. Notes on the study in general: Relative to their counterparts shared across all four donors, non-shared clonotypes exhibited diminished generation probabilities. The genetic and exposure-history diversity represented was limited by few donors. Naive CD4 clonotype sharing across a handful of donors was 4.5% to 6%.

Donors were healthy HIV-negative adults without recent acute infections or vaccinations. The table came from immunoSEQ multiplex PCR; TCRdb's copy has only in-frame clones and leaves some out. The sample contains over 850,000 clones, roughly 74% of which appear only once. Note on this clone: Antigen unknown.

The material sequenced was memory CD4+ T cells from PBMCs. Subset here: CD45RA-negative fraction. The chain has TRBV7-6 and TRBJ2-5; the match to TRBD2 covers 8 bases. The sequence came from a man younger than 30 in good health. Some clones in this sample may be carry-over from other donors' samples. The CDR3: CASSLGLLAGLQETQYF. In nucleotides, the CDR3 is TGTGCCAGCAGCTTAGGTCTCCTAGCGGGTTTACAAGAGACCCAGTACTTC. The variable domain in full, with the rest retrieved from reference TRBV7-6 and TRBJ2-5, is GAGVSQSPRYKVTKRGQDVALRCDPISGHVSLYWYRQALGQGPEFLTYFNYEAQQDKSGLPNDRFSAERPEGSISTLTIQRTEQRDSAMYRCASSLGLLAGLQETQYFGPGTRLLVL.